A single sample is the source of the 15 T cell receptor beta chains below, sequenced in a study of shared clonotypes between healthy human individuals. The protocol was immunoSEQ multiplex PCR, while the TCRdb copy is restricted to in-frame clones and leaves out a portion. The sample shows about half a million clones, roughly 78% of them seen only once. The sample was PBMCs. These receptors all come from a woman aged 40 to 55 in good health. Some clones in this sample may be carry-over from other donors' samples.

J is TRBJ1-1 and V is TRBV15; the match to TRBD1 covers 8 bases. V lost 4 bases to trimming and J lost 5 bases; unmatched junction nucleotides: 6. Germline lookup yields CDR1 LNHNV and CDR2 YYDKDF (reference sequence). This CDR3 has 14 amino acids. The chain's CDR3 is CATSTRQGLTEAFF. The CDR3 region has the DNA TGTGCCACCAGCACAAGACAGGGGTTAACTGAAGCTTTCTTT.

J is TRBJ2-7 and V is TRBV2, with 8 bases aligning to TRBD2. The CDR3 loop spans 16 amino acids. CDR1 and CDR2 from the germline V gene are SNHLY and FYNNEI. The ends lost 3 bases at V and 3 bases at J; junction bases unmatched: 10. For the CDR3, the DNA is TGTGCCAGCAGTGATAGGGGGGCGGGAGGAGGCTACGAGCAGTACTTC. It translates to CASSDRGAGGGYEQYF.

This clone was seen only a few times. The chain carries TRBV28 and TRBJ2-5; the match to TRBD1 covers 8 bases. Germline V gives CDR1 MDHEN, CDR2 SYDVKM. The junction had 2 bases not matched to a gene; V was cut back by 6 bases and J by 2 bases. The CDR3 sequence is 13 residues long. CDR3 residues: CASSRTGQETQYF. CDR3 nucleotides: TGTGCCAGCAGCCGGACAGGGCAAGAGACCCAGTACTTC. Variable domain in full (rest from reference TRBV28 and TRBJ2-5): DVKVTQSSRYLVKRTGEKVFLECVQDMDHENMFWYRQDPGLGLRLIYFSYDVKMKEKGDIPEGYSVSREKKERFSLILESASTNQTSMYLCASSRTGQETQYFGPGTRLLVL.

This chain connects TRBV11-2 to TRBJ2-1, with D hard to call. CDR3 length equals 14 residues. Per germline, CDR1 SGHAT and CDR2 FQNNGV. Trimming stripped 0 bases from V and 12 bases from J, with 15 bases between. DNA for the CDR3: TGTGCCAGCAGCTTAGATCGGGTGGTGGTGGTGCAGTTCTTC. The encoded protein is CASSLDRVVVVQFF.

The rearrangement joins TRBV30 to TRBJ2-7, with a tentative D call TRBD1 (5 bases). The CDR3 consists of 16 residues. V dropped 0 bases and J dropped 5 bases, with 20 bases sitting between them. Per germline, CDR1 GTSNPN and CDR2 SVGIG (reference sequence). The CDR3 is CAWSVRWALWGDEQYF. As DNA, the CDR3 is TGTGCCTGGAGTGTACGATGGGCCCTCTGGGGCGACGAGCAGTACTTC.

This clone was observed once. The chain carries TRBV21-1 and TRBJ1-1; whether TRBD1, the table's D call, matches the DNA was not checked. TRBV21-1 is annotated as a pseudogene. The CDR3 is made up of 14 amino acids. CDR3 in amino acids: CASSNPYTNTEAFF. CDR3 DNA sequence: TGTGCCAGCAGCAACCCTTACACGAACACTGAAGCTTTCTTT.

V is TRBV5-8 and J is TRBJ2-3; 7 nucleotides line up with TRBD2. With V trimmed by 4 bases and J by 0 bases, 11 bases remained unmatched. CDR1 is SGHTS and CDR2 is YDEGEE in the germline V gene. The CDR3 length is 17 residues. The CDR3 DNA is TGTGCCAGCAGCCCATATCGGACTAGGGGAAGCACAGATACGCAGTATTTT. This gives the protein CASSPYRTRGSTDTQYF.

CDR3 in amino acids: CASSVQVSYEQYF. CDR3 sequence (DNA): TGTGCCAGCAGCGTACAGGTCTCCTACGAGCAGTACTTC. V and J are TRBV6-5 and TRBJ2-7; the D gene is possibly TRBD1 (5 bases). Germline CDR1 reads MNHEY; CDR2 reads SVGAGI. The V end lost 6 bases, the J end lost 0 bases, and 9 bases lay between the germline ends. This CDR3 has 13 residues.

The genes are TRBV6-1 and TRBJ2-7, with a weak D call TRBD2 (5 bases). This CDR3 has 12 residues. Trimming shortened V by 6 bases and J by 3 bases, and 9 bases separated the two germline ends. Germline values: CDR1 MNHNS, CDR2 SASEGT. The CDR3 bases are TGTGCCAGCAGAGGACTCGGCTACGAGCAGTACTTC. This translates into CASRGLGYEQYF.

The chain uses TRBV7-2 and TRBJ1-5; D call uncertain. The CDR3 sequence is 16 residues long. The germline V and J ends were trimmed by 1 base and 4 bases, with 14 bases remaining between them. Germline V lookup: CDR1 SGHTA, CDR2 FQGNSA. CDR3: CASSLELGFGNQPQHF. The CDR3 DNA reads as TGTGCCAGCAGCTTAGAGCTGGGGTTCGGGAATCAGCCCCAGCATTTT. The full variable domain, in which reference TRBV7-2 and TRBJ1-5 provide the parts outside the CDR3, is GAGVSQSPSNKVTEKGKDVELRCDPISGHTALYWYRQSLGQGLEFLIYFQGNSAPDKSGLPSDRFSAERTGGSVSTLTIQRTQQEDSAVYLCASSLELGFGNQPQHFGDGTRLSIL.

The gene calls are TRBV6-5 and TRBJ1-2; no firm D call. This CDR3 is 14 amino acids long. V lost 4 bases and J lost 5, with 14 bases in between. Germline CDR1 reads MNHEY; CDR2 reads SVGAGI. The CDR3 reads CASSSMGNLYGYTF. The CDR3 DNA reads as TGTGCCAGCAGTTCGATGGGAAATCTTTATGGCTACACCTTC.

Notes on this clone: Given a far larger clone just one base away, this is likely a sequencing read error. This chain joins TRBV30 and TRBJ1-1, with no clear D. The ends were cut back, 0 bases at V and 0 bases at J, with 11 bases in the middle. In germline, CDR1 is GTSNPN, CDR2 SVGIG (reference sequence). The CDR3 runs to 15 residues. The CDR3 DNA reads TGTGCCTGGAGTGTAGGCCATCAACTGAACACTGAAGCTTTCTTT. Protein sequence: CAWSVGHQLNTEAFF.

This clone was counted between two and nine times. The chain recombines TRBV10-3 with TRBJ2-1; D may be TRBD1 (6 bases). CDR3 length: 13 amino acids. Germline CDR1 is ENHRY and CDR2 is SYGVKD. The V and J ends lost 4 bases and 7 bases respectively, with 11 bases between them. Here the CDR3 reads CAISVTGQNEQFF. In DNA, the CDR3 is TGTGCCATCAGTGTAACAGGGCAAAATGAGCAGTTCTTC.

The chain links TRBV5-1 to TRBJ2-1, with TRBD2 as a possible D gene (6 bases). Per the germline V gene, CDR1 is SGHRS and CDR2 is YFSETQ. Trimming removed 2 bases at V and 9 bases at J, with 12 bases between. The CDR3 is made up of 13 amino acids. The CDR3 DNA follows: TGCGCCAGCAGCTTACCTAGCGCGGGTGAGCAGTTCTTC. Its translation: CASSLPSAGEQFF.

V and J are TRBV28 and TRBJ2-7; 8 nucleotides line up with TRBD2. Germline V lookup: CDR1 MDHEN, CDR2 SYDVKM. J gave up 3 bases and V 6 bases, and 7 bases lay outside the gene matches. CDR3 length equals 14 residues. CDR3 in DNA: TGTGCCAGCAGCAACTCGGGAGGGGTCTACGAGCAGTACTTC. Translation: CASSNSGGVYEQYF.